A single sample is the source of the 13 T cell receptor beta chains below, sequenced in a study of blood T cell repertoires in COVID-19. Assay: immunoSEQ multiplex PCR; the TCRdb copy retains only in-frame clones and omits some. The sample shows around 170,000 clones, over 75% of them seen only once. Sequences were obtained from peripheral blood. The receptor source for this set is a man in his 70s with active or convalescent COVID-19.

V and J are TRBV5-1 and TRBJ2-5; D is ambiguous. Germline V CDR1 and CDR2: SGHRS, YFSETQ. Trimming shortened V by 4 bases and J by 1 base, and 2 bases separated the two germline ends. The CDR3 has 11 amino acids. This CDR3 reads CASSLQETQYF. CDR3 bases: TGCGCCAGCAGCCTCCAAGAGACCCAGTACTTC.

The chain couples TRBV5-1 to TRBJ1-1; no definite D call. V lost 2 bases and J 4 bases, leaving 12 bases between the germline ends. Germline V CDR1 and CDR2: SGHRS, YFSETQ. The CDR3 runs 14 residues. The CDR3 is CASSFGGGGTEAFF. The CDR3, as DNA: TGCGCCAGCAGCTTTGGCGGAGGAGGCACTGAAGCTTTCTTT.

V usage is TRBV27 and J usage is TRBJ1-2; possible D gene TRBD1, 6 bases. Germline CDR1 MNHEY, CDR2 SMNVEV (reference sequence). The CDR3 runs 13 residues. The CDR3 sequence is CAEGGHPPSGYTF. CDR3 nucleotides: TGTGCAGAAGGGGGACACCCCCCGAGTGGCTACACCTTC.

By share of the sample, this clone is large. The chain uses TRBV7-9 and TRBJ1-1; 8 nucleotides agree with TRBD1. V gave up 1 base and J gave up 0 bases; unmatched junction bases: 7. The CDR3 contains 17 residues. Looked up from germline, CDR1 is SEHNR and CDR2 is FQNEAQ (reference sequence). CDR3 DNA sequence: TGTGCCAGCAGCTTAGGCGGGACAGGAAAGATGAACACTGAAGCTTTCTTT. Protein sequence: CASSLGGTGKMNTEAFF.

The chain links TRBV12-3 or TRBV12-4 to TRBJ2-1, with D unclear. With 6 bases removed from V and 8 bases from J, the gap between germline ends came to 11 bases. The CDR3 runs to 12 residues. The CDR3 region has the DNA TGTGCCAGCAGGTCCCCTAACGATGAGCAGTTCTTC. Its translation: CASRSPNDEQFF.

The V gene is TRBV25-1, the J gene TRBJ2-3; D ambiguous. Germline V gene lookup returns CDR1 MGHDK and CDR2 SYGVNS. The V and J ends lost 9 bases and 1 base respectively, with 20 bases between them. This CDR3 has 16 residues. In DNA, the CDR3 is TGTGCCAGTAACTTACTGAACTCCTTTGGCACAGATACGCAGTATTTT. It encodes CASNLLNSFGTDTQYF.

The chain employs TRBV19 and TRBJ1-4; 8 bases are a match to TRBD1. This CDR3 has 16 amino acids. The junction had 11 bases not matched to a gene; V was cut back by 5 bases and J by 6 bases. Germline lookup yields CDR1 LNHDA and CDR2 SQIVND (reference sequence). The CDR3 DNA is TGTGCCAGTAGTCCCAGGGGGCCTTCTATCGATGAAAAACTGTTTTTT. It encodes CASSPRGPSIDEKLFF.

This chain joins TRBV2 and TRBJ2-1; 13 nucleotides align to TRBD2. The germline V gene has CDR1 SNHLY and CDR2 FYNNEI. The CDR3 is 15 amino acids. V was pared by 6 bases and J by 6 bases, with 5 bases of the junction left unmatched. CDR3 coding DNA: TGTGCCAGCAGCGGGGGACTAGCGGGAACCAATGAGCAGTTCTTC. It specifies CASSGGLAGTNEQFF.

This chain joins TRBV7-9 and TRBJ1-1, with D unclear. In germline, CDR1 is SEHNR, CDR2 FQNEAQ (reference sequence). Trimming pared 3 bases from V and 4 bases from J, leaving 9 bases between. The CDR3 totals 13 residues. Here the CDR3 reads CASSFDKATEAFF. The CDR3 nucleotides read TGTGCCAGCAGCTTCGACAAGGCCACTGAAGCTTTCTTT. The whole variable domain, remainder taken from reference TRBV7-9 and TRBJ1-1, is DTGVSQNPRHKITKRGQNVTFRCDPISEHNRLYWYRQTLGQGPEFLTYFQNEAQLEKSRLLSDRFSAERPKGSFSTLEIQRTEQGDSAMYLCASSFDKATEAFFGQGTRLTVV.

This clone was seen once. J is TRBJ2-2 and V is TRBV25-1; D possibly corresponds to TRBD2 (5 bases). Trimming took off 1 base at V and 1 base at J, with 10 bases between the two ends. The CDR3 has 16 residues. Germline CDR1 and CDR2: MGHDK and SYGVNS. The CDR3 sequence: CASSEFRGLNTGELFF. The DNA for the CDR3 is TGTGCCAGCAGTGAATTCAGAGGGTTGAACACCGGGGAGCTGTTTTTT.

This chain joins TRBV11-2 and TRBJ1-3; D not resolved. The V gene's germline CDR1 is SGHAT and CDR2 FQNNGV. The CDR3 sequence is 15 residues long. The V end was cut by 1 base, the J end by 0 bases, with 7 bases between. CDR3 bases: TGTGCCAGCAGCTTAGGTTACAACTCTGGAAACACCATATATTTT. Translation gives CASSLGYNSGNTIYF.

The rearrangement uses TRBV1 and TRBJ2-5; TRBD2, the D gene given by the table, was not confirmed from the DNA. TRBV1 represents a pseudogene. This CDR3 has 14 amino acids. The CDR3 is CTSSGWGGSETQYF. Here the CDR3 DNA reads TGCACCAGCAGCGGTTGGGGGGGCAGCGAGACCCAGTACTTC.

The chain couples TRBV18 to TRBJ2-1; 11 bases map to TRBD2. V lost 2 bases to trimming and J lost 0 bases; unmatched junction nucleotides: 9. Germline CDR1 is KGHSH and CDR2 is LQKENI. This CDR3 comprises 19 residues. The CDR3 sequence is CASSPFSSGGPSSYNEQFF. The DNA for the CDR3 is TGTGCCAGCTCACCATTCTCTAGCGGGGGGCCTAGCTCCTACAATGAGCAGTTCTTC. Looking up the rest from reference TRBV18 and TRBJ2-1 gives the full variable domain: NAGVMQNPRHLVRRRGQEARLRCSPMKGHSHVYWYRQLPEEGLKFMVYLQKENIIDESGMPKERFSAEFPKEGPSILRIQQVVRGDSAAYFCASSPFSSGGPSSYNEQFFGPGTRLTVL.